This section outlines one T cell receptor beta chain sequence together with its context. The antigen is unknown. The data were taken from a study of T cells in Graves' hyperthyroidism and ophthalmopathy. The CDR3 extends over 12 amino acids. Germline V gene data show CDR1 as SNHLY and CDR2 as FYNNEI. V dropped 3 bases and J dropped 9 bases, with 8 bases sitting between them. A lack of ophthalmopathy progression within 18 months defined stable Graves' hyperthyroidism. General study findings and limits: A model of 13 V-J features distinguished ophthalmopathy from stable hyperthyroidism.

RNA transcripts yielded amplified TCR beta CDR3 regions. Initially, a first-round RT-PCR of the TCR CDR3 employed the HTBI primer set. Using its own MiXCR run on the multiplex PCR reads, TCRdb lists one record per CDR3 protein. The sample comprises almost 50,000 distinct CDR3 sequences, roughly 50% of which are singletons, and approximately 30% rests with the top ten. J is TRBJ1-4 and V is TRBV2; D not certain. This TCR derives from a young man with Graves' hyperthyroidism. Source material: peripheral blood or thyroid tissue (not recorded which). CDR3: CASSDPDQKLFF. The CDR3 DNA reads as TGTGCCAGCAGTGATCCAGATCAAAAACTGTTTTTT. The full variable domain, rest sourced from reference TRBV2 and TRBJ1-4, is EPEVTQTPSHQVTQMGQEVILRCVPISNHLYFYWYRQILGQKVEFLVSFYNNEISEKSEIFDDQFSVERPDGSNFTLKIRSTKLEDSAMYFCASSDPDQKLFFGSGTQLSVL.